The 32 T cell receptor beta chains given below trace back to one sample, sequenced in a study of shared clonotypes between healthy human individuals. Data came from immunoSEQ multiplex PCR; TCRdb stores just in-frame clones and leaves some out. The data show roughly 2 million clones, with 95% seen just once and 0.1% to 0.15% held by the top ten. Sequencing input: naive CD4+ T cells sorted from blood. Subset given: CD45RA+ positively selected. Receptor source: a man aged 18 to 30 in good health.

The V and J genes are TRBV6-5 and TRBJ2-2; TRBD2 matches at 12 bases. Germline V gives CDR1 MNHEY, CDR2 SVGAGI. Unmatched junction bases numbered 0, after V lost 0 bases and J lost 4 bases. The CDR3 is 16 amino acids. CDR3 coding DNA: TGTGCCAGCAGTTACTCGACTAGCGGGAGCACCGGGGAGCTGTTTTTT. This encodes CASSYSTSGSTGELFF.

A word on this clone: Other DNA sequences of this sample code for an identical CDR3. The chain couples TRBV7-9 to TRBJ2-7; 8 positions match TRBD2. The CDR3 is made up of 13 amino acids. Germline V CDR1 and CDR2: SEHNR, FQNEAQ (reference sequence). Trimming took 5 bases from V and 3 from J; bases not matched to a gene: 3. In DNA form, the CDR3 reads TGTGCCAGCAGCCCCCGGGGGGGCTACGAGCAGTACTTC. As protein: CASSPRGGYEQYF.

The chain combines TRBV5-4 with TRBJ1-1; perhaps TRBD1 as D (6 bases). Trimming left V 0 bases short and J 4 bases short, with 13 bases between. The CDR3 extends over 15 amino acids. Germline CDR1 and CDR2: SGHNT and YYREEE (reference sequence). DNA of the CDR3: TGTGCCAGCAGCTTGGAGGCGGGGGCGATCACTGAAGCTTTCTTT. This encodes CASSLEAGAITEAFF.

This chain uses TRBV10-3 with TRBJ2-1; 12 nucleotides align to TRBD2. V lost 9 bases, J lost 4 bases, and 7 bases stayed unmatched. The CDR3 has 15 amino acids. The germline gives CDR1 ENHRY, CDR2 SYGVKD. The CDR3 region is CAIKPSGGAYNEQFF. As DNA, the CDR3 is TGTGCCATTAAACCTAGCGGGGGGGCTTACAATGAGCAGTTCTTC.

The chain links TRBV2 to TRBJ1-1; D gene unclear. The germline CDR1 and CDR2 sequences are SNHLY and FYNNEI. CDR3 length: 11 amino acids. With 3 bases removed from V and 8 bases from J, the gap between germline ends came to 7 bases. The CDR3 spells CASSETAEAFF. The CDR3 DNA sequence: TGTGCCAGCAGTGAGACGGCAGAAGCTTTCTTT.

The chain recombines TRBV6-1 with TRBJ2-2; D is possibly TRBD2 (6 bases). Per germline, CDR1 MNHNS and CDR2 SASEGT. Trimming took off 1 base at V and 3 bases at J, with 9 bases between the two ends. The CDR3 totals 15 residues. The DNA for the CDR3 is TGTGCCAGCAGTGAAGGGGGGGAGTACACCGGGGAGCTGTTTTTT. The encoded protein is CASSEGGEYTGELFF.

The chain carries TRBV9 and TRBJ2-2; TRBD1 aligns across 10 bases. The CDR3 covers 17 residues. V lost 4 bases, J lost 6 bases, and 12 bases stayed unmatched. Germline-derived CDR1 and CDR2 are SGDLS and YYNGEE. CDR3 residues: CASSTPIGTGAAGELFF. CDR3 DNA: TGTGCCAGCAGCACCCCGATAGGGACAGGGGCGGCCGGGGAGCTGTTTTTT.

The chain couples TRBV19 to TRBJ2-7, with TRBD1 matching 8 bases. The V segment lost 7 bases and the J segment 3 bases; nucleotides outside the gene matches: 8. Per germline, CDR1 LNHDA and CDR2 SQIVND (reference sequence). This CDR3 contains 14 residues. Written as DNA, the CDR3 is TGTGCCAGTAAGACGCAGGGGGCTCACTACGAGCAGTACTTC. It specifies CASKTQGAHYEQYF.

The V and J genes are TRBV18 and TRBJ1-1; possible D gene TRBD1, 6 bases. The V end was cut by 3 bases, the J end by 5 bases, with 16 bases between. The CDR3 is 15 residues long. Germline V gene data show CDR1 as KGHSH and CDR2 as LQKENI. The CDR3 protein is CASSPLEGGWTEAFF. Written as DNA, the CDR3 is TGTGCCAGCTCACCCCTGGAGGGGGGCTGGACTGAAGCTTTCTTT.

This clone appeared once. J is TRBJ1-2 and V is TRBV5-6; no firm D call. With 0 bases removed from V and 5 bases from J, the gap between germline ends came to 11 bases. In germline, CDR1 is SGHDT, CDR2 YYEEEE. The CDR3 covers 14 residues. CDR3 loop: CASSLGAAQYGYTF. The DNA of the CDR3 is TGTGCCAGCAGCTTGGGGGCGGCCCAGTATGGCTACACCTTC.

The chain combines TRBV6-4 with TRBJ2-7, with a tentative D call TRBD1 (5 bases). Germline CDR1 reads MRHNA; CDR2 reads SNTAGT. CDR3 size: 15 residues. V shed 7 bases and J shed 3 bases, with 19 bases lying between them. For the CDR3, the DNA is TGTGCCAGCAACCATTCGCAGGGCCCCGACTACGAGCAGTACTTC. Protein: CASNHSQGPDYEQYF.

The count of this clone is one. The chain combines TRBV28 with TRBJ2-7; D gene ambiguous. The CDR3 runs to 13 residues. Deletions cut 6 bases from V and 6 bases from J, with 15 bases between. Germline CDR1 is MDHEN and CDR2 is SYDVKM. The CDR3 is CASSQSRRGEQYF. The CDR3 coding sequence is TGTGCCAGCAGCCAAAGTAGAAGAGGCGAGCAGTACTTC.

CDR3 nucleotides: TGTGCCAGCAGTGGGAGCGGGAGTCCTAATGAAAAACTGTTTTTT. Its protein product is CASSGSGSPNEKLFF. The chain recombines TRBV6-1 with TRBJ1-4; D remains ambiguous. The CDR3 is made up of 15 amino acids. V was cut by 4 bases and J by 3 bases, with 12 bases left in between. Looked up from germline, CDR1 is MNHNS and CDR2 is SASEGT.

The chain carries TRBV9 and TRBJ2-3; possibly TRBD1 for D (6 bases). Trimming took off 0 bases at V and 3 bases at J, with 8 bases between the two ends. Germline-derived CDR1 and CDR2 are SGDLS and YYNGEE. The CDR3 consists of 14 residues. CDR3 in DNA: TGTGCCAGCAGCGTAGGGACAGTTACAGATACGCAGTATTTT. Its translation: CASSVGTVTDTQYF.

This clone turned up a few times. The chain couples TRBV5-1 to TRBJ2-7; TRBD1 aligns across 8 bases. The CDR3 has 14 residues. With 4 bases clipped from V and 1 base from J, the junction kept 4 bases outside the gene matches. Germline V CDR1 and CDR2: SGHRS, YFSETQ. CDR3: CASSTYRGSYEQYF. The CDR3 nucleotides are TGCGCCAGCAGCACCTACAGGGGGTCCTACGAGCAGTACTTC.

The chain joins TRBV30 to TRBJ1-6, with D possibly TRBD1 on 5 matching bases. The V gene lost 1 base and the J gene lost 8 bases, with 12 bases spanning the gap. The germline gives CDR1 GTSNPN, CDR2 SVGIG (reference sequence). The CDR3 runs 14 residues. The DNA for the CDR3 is TGTGCCTGGAGTGGGGCCATGGGGGATTCACCCCTCCACTTT. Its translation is CAWSGAMGDSPLHF.

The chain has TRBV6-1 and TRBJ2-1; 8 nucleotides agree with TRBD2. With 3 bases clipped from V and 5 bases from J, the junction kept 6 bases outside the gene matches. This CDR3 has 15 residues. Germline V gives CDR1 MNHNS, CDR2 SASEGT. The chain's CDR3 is CASSELTSDDNEQFF. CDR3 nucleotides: TGTGCCAGCAGTGAGTTGACTAGCGACGACAATGAGCAGTTCTTC.

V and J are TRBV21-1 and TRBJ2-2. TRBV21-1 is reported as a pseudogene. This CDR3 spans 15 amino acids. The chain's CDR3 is CASSKRVRHPGELFF. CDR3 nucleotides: TGTGCCAGCAGCAAAAGGGTCCGTCATCCCGGGGAGCTGTTTTTT.

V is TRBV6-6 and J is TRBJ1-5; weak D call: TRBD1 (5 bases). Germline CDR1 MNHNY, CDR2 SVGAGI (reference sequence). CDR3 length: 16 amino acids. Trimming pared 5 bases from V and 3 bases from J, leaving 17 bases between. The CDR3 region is CASSHGRGVDNQPQHF. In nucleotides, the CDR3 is TGTGCCAGCAGTCACGGTCGGGGGGTAGACAATCAGCCCCAGCATTTT.

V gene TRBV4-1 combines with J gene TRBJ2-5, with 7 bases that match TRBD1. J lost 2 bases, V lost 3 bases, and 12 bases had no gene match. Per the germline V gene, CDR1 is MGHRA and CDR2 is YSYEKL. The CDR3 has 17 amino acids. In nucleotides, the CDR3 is TGCGCCAGCAGCCACGATCCAGGGGGAACCGGTCAAGAGACCCAGTACTTC. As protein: CASSHDPGGTGQETQYF.

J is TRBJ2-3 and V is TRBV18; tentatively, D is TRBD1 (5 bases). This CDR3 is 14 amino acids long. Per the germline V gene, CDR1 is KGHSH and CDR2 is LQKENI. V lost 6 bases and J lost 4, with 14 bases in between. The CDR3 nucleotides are TGTGCCAGCTCCCTAGGGGCTTCGGCAGATACGCAGTATTTT. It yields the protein CASSLGASADTQYF.

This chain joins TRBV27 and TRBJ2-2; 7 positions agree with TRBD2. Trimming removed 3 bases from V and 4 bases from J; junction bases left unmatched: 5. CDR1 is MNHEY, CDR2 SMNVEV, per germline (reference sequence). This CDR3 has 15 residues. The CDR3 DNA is TGTGCCAGCAGTTTGGCGGGACTAACCACCGGGGAGCTGTTTTTT. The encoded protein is CASSLAGLTTGELFF.

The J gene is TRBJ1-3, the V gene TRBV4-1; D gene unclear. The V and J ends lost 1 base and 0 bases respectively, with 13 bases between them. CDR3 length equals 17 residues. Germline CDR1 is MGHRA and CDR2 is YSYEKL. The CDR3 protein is CASSQVPLPGSGNTIYF. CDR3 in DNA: TGCGCCAGCAGCCAAGTGCCCCTCCCGGGCTCTGGAAACACCATATATTTT.

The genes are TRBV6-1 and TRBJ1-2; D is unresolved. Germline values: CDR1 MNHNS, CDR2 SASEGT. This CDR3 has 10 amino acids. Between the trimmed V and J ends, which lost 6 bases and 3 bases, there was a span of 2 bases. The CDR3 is CASRHYGYTF. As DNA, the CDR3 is TGTGCCAGCAGGCACTATGGCTACACCTTC.

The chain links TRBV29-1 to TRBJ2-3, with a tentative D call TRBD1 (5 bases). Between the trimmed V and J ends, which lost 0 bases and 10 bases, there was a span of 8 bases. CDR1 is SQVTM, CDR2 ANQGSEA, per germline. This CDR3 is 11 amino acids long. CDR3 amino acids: CSVEDQGAQYF. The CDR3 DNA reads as TGCAGCGTTGAAGATCAAGGGGCGCAGTATTTT.

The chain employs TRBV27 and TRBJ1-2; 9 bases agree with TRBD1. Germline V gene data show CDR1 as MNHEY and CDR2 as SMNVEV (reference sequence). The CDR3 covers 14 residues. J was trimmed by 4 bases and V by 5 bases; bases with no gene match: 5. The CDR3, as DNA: TGTGCCAGCAGTCCCAGACAGGGGGTCTATGGCTACACCTTC. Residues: CASSPRQGVYGYTF.

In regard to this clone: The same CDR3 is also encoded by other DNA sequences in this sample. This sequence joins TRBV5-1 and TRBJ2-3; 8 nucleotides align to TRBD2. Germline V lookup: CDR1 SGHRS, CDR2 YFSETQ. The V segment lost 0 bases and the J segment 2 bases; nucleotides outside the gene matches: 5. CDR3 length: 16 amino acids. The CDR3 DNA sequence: TGCGCCAGCAGCTTGGTGGCGGGGGGCGCCACAGATACGCAGTATTTT. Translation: CASSLVAGGATDTQYF.

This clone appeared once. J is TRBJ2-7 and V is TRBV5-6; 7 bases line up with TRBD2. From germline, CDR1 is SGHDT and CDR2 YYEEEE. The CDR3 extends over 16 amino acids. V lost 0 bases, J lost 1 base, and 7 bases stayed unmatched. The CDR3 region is CASSLDRGDLSYEQYF. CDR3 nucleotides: TGTGCCAGCAGCTTGGATCGGGGGGACCTATCCTACGAGCAGTACTTC.

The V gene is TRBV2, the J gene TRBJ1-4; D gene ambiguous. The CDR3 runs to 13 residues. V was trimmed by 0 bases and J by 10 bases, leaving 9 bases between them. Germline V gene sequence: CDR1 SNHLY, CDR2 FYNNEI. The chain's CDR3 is CASSEALLGKLFF. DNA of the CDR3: TGTGCCAGCAGTGAAGCGCTTCTTGGAAAACTGTTTTTT.

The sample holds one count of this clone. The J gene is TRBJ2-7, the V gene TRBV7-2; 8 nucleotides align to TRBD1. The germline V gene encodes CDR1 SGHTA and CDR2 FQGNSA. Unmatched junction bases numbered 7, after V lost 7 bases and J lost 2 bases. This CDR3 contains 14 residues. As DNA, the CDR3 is TGTGCCAGCACCCCAGGGGGCTTCCCCTACGAGCAGTACTTC. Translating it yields CASTPGGFPYEQYF.

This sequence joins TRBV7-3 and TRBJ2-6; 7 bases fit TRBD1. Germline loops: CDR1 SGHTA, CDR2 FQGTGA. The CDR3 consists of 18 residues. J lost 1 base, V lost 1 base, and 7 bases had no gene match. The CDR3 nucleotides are TGTGCCAGCAGCTTAAGAGGGACAGCAATGTCTGGGGCCAACGTCCTGACTTTC. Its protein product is CASSLRGTAMSGANVLTF.

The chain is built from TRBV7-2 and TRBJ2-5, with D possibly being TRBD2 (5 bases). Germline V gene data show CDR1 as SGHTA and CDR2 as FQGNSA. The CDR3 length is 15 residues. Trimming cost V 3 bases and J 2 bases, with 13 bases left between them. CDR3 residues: CASSFLGVGQETQYF. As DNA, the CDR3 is TGTGCCAGCAGCTTCTTGGGAGTTGGGCAAGAGACCCAGTACTTC.